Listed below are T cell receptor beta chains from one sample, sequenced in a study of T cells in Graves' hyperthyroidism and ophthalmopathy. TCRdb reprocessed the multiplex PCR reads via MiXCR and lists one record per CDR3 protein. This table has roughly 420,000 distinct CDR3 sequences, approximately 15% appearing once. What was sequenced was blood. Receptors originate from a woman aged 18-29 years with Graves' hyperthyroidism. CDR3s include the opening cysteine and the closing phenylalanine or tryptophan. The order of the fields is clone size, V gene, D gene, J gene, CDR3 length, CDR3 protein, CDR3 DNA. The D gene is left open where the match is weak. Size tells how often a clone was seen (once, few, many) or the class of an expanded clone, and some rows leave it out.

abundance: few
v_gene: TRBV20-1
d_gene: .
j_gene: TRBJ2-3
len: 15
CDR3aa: CSAEGVWERTDTQYF
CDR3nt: TGCAGTGCAGAAGGTGTCTGGGAAAGGACGGATACGCAGTATTTT

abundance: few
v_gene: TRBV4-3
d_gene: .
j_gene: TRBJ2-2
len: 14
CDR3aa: CASRRDLGTGELFF
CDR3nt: TGCGCCAGCAGAAGGGACTTGGGCACCGGGGAGCTGTTTTTT

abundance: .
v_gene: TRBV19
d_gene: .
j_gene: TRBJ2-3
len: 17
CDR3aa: CASSPTGQRRRTDTQYF
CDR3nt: TGTGCCAGTAGCCCCACCGGCCAACGACGTCGCACAGATACGCAGTATTTT

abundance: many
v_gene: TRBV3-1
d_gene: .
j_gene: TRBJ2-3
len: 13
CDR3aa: CASSQDLRATQYF
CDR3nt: TGTGCCAGCAGCCAAGATCTGCGAGCTACGCAGTATTTT

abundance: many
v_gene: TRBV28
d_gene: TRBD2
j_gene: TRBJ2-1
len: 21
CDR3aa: CASSLFNGGLATRYSYNEQFF
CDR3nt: TGTGCCAGCAGTTTATTTAACGGGGGACTAGCGACCAGATATTCCTACAATGAGCAGTTCTTC

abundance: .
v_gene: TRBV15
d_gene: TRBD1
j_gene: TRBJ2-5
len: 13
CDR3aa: CATKQGTQETQYF
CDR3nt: TGTGCCACAAAACAGGGGACCCAAGAGACCCAGTACTTC

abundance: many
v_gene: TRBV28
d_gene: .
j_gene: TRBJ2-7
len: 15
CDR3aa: CASSFGGSTANEQYF
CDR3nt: TGTGCCAGCAGTTTTGGTGGTTCGACGGCCAACGAGCAGTACTTC

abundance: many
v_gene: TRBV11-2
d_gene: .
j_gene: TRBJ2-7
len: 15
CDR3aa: CASSASKGKYYEQYF
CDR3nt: TGTGCCAGCAGCGCAAGCAAGGGGAAATACTACGAGCAGTACTTC

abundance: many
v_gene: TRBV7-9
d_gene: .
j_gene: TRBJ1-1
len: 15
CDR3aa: CASSLTGNMNTEAFF
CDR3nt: TGTGCCAGCAGTTTGACGGGGAATATGAACACTGAAGCTTTCTTT

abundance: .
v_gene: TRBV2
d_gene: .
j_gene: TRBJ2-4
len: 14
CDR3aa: CVSSGDRAKNIQYF
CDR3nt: TGTGTCAGCAGCGGGGACAGAGCCAAAAACATTCAGTACTTC

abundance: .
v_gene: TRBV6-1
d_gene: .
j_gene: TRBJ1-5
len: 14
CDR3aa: CASSDQGADQPQHF
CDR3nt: TGTGCCAGCAGTGATCAGGGCGCCGATCAGCCCCAGCATTTT

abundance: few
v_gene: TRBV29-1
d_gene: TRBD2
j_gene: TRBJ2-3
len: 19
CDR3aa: CSVESSASGSLLGTDTQYF
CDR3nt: TGCAGCGTTGAGTCTTCGGCTAGCGGGAGCCTCCTGGGCACAGATACGCAGTATTTT

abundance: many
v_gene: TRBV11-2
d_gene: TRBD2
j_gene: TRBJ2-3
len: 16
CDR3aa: CASSGRLAGWTDTQYF
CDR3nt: TGTGCCAGCAGCGGGCGACTAGCGGGATGGACAGATACGCAGTATTTT

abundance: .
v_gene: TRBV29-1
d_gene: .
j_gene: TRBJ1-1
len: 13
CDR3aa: CSVVTRRGITAFF
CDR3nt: TGCAGCGTTGTTACTAGGAGGGGAATAACGGCTTTCTTT

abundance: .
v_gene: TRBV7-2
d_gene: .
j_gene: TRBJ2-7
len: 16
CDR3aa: CASSLTTRGHSYEQYF
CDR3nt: TGTGCCAGCAGCTTAACCACCCGAGGCCATTCCTACGAGCAGTACTTC

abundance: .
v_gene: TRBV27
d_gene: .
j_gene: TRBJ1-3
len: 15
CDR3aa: CASRPRFSGGNTIYF
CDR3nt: TGTGCCAGCCGACCCAGGTTTTCGGGCGGAAACACCATATATTTT

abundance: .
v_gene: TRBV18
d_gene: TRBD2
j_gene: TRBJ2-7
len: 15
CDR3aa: CASSPVPGLAGEQYF
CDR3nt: TGTGCCAGCTCACCTGTTCCGGGACTAGCGGGAGAGCAGTACTTC

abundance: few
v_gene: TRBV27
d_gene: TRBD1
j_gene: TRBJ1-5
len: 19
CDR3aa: CASSLTHRPRTGGIQPQHF
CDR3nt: TGTGCCAGCAGTTTAACGCACCGACCCCGGACAGGGGGCATTCAGCCCCAGCATTTT

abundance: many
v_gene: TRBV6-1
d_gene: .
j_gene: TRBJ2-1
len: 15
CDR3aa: CASSEDPSSYNEQFF
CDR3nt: TGTGCCAGCAGTGAGGACCCAAGCTCCTACAATGAGCAGTTCTTC

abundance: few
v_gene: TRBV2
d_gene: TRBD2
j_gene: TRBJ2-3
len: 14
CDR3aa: CASSTGLVTDTQYF
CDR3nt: TGTGCCAGCAGTACGGGACTAGTCACAGATACGCAGTATTTT

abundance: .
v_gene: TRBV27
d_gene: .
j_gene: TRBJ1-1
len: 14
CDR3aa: CASSSDNRGTEAFF
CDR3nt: TGTGCCAGCAGTTCCGACAACCGGGGGACTGAAGCTTTCTTT

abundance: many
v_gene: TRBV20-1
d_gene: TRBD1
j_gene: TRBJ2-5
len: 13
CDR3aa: CSALDRAPETQYF
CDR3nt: TGCAGTGCCCTGGACAGGGCCCCAGAGACCCAGTACTTC

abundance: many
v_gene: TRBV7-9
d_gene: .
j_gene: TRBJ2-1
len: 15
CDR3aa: CASSFIPNQFWEQFF
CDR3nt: TGTGCCAGCAGCTTTATCCCCAATCAGTTTTGGGAGCAGTTCTTC

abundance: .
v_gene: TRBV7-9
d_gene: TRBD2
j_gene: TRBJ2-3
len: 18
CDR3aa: CASSSRRVAGGVTDTQYF
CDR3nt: TGTGCCAGCAGCTCCCGTCGTGTAGCGGGAGGGGTCACAGATACGCAGTATTTT

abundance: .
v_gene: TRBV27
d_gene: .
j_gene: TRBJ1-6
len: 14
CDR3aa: CASSSLGVGSPLHF
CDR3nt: TGTGCCAGCAGTTCCCTGGGGGTTGGGTCACCCCTCCACTTT

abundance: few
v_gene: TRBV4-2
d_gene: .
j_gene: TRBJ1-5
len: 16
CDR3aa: CASSQDSGYDNQPQHF
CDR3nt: TGTGCCAGCAGCCAAGATTCGGGTTATGACAATCAGCCCCAGCATTTT

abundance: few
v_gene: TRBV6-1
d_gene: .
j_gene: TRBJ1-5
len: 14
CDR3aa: CASSSQGYNQPQHF
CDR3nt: TGTGCCAGCAGTTCCCAGGGGTACAATCAGCCCCAGCATTTT

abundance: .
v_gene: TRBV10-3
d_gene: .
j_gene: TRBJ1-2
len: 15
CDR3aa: CAISNTGAGEYGYTF
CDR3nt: TGTGCCATCAGTAATACGGGGGCAGGTGAATATGGCTACACCTTC

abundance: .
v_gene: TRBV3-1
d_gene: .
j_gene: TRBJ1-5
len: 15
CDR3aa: CASSPTRDLGQPQHF
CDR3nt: TGTGCCAGCAGCCCCACTAGGGATCTAGGCCAGCCCCAGCATTTT

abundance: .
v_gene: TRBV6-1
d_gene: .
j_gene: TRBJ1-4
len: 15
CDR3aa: CASSEGAATNEKLFF
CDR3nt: TGTGCCAGCAGTGAAGGGGCCGCAACTAATGAAAAACTGTTTTTT

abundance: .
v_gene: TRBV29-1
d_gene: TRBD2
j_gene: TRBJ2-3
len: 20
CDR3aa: CSVVPGLAGGPLIRTDTQYF
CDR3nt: TGCAGCGTCGTTCCGGGACTAGCGGGGGGGCCTCTCATTCGCACAGATACGCAGTATTTT

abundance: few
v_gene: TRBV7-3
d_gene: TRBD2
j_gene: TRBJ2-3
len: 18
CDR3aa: CASSFELAGGAATDTQYF
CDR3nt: TGTGCCAGCAGCTTCGAACTAGCGGGGGGCGCTGCCACAGATACGCAGTATTTT

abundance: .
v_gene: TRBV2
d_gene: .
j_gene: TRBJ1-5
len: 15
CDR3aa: CASSEAGRSNQPQHF
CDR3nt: TGTGCCAGCAGTGAAGCAGGTCGGAGCAATCAGCCCCAGCATTTT

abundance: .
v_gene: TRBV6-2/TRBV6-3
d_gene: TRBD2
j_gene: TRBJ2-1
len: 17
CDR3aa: CASSDTSGRAIVNEQFF
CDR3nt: TGTGCCAGCAGTGACACTAGCGGGAGGGCCATAGTTAATGAGCAGTTCTTC

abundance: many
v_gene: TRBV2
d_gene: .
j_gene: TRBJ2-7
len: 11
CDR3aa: CASAVPYEQYF
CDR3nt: TGTGCCAGCGCCGTCCCCTACGAGCAGTACTTC

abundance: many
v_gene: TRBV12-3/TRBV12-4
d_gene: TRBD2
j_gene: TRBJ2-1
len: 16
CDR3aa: CASSSPLAGGPNEQFF
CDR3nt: TGTGCCAGCAGTTCCCCGTTAGCGGGGGGGCCGAATGAGCAGTTCTTC

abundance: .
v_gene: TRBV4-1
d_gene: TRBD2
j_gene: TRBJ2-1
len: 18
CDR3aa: CASSQARVAGGPSNEQFF
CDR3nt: TGCGCCAGCAGCCAAGCTCGAGTAGCGGGAGGGCCTAGCAATGAGCAGTTCTTC

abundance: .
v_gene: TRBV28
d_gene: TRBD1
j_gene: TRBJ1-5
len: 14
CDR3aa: CASNDPGGGQPQHF
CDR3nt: TGTGCCAGCAACGATCCAGGGGGCGGTCAGCCCCAGCATTTT

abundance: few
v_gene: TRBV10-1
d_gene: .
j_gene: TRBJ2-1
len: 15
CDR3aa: CASSESGQAYNEQFF
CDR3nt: TGCGCCAGCAGTGAGTCGGGGCAGGCTTACAATGAGCAGTTCTTC

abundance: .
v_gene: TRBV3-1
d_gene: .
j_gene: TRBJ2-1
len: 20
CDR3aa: CASSQDWGSQPRKAYNEQFF
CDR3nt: TGTGCCAGCAGCCAAGATTGGGGCAGCCAGCCCCGAAAAGCCTACAATGAGCAGTTCTTC

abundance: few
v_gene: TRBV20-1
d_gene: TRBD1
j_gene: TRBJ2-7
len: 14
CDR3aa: CSAATTGGGWEQYF
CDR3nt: TGCAGTGCAGCCACAACAGGGGGCGGCTGGGAGCAGTACTTC

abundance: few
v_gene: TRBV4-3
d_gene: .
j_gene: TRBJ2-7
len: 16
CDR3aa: CASSQGSVGETYEQYF
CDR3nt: TGCGCCAGCAGCCAAGGTTCCGTGGGGGAAACCTACGAGCAGTACTTC

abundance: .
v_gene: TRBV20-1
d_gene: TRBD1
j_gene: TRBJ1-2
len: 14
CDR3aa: CSANPFTGGWGYTF
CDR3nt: TGCAGTGCTAACCCCTTTACAGGGGGATGGGGCTACACCTTC

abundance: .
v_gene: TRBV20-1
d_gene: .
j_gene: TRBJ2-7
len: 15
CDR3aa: CSARGQPGRTYEQYF
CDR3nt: TGCAGTGCTAGAGGCCAGCCCGGGAGAACCTACGAGCAGTACTTC

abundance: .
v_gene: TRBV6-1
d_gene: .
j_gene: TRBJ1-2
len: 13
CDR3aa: CASSRRDTYGYTF
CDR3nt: TGTGCCAGCAGTAGACGGGACACCTATGGCTACACCTTC

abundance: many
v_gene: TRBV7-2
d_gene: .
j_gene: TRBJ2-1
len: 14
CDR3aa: CASSPQPPGHEQFF
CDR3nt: TGTGCCAGCAGCCCTCAACCCCCGGGCCATGAGCAGTTCTTC

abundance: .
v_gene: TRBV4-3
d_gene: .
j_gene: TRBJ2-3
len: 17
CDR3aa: CASSQDLGGRGTDTQYF
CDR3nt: TGCGCCAGCAGCCAAGACCTGGGGGGTAGAGGGACAGATACGCAGTATTTT

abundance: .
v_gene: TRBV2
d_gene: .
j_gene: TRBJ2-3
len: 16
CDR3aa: CASSERSGRNADTQYF
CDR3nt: TGTGCCAGCAGTGAAAGATCAGGGAGGAACGCAGATACGCAGTATTTT

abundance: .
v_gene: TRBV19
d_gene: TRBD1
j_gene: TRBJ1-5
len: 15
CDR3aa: CARLGQGAFNQPQHF
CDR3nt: TGTGCCAGGCTGGGGCAGGGGGCCTTCAATCAGCCCCAGCATTTT